A single sample is the source of the 29 T cell receptor beta chains below, sequenced in a study of CD8 T cells in Susac syndrome. RNA was extracted with the RNeasy kit, and a quantity of roughly 0.5 to 1 ug was reverse transcribed using random hexamers. One entry per CDR3 protein, called by TCRdb with MiXCR from the immunoSEQ multiplex PCR reads. The table records roughly 130,000 distinct CDR3 sequences, 90% to 95% of them present only once. The sequenced material came from CD4+ T cells from PBMCs. The receptor set was obtained from a human donor with multiple sclerosis.

The V and J genes are TRBV28 and TRBJ2-3; D unclear. CDR1 is MDHEN and CDR2 is SYDVKM in the germline V gene. Trimming stripped 5 bases from V and 7 bases from J, with 13 bases between. This CDR3 has 13 amino acids. The CDR3: CASSLLTINTQYF. DNA of the CDR3: TGTGCCAGCAGTCTCCTGACCATAAATACGCAGTATTTT.

This rearrangement joins TRBV7-3 to TRBJ2-1; possible D gene TRBD2, 6 bases. Germline V CDR1 and CDR2: SGHTA, FQGTGA. V gave up 6 bases and J gave up 9 bases, with 21 bases separating them. The CDR3 is 15 residues long. CDR3 in amino acids: CASSDWAGIRGEQFF. In DNA form, the CDR3 reads TGTGCCAGCAGTGACTGGGCGGGAATAAGGGGTGAGCAGTTCTTC. Supplemented by reference TRBV7-3 and TRBJ2-1, the full variable domain reads GAGVSQTPSNKVTEKGKYVELRCDPISGHTALYWYRQSLGQGPEFLIYFQGTGAADDSGLPNDRFFAVRPEGSVSTLKIQRTERGDSAVYLCASSDWAGIRGEQFFGPGTRLTVL.

The table lists this clonotype with a count of one. The rearrangement joins TRBV24-1 to TRBJ1-1; perhaps TRBD1 as D (6 bases). V was shortened by 3 bases and J by 12 bases, with 13 bases between the two germline ends. The V gene's germline CDR1 is KGHDR and CDR2 SFDVKD. This CDR3 is 12 amino acids long. CDR3 DNA sequence: TGTGCCACCAGTGATCAGGGGCGTAGGACTTTCTTT. Amino acid sequence: CATSDQGRRTFF.

The chain combines TRBV20-1 with TRBJ1-5; D remains ambiguous. The CDR3 totals 12 residues. Trimming took 0 bases from V and 6 from J, leaving 6 bases between them. From germline, CDR1 is DFQATT and CDR2 SNEGSKA (reference sequence). CDR3 amino acids: CSARDPPQPQHF. In DNA, the CDR3 is TGCAGTGCTAGAGATCCCCCTCAGCCCCAGCATTTT.

This rearrangement joins TRBV12-3 or TRBV12-4 to TRBJ1-2, with 9 bases matching TRBD1. This CDR3 is built from 15 residues. J gave up 3 bases and V 6 bases, and 8 bases lay outside the gene matches. The CDR3 DNA is TGTGCCAGCAGCCGAACAGGGGGCGCCCACTATGGCTACACCTTC. Translation: CASSRTGGAHYGYTF.

Only one count was recorded for this clonotype. V is TRBV15 and J is TRBJ2-6; D call uncertain. V lost 0 bases, J lost 1 base, and 7 bases lay in between. Germline V gene lookup returns CDR1 LNHNV and CDR2 YYDKDF (reference sequence). The CDR3 has 16 amino acids. CDR3: CATSRDMQSGANVLTF. Written as DNA, the CDR3 is TGTGCCACCAGCAGAGATATGCAATCTGGGGCCAACGTCCTGACTTTC.

The chain links TRBV7-9 to TRBJ1-1, with 7 positions matching TRBD1. This CDR3 comprises 15 residues. V dropped 3 bases and J dropped 3; count of bases not matched to a gene: 7. Germline assignment: CDR1 SEHNR and CDR2 FQNEAQ (reference sequence). CDR3 amino acids: CASSFFRGKDTEAFF. The DNA for the CDR3 is TGTGCCAGCAGCTTTTTCAGGGGGAAGGACACTGAAGCTTTCTTT.

The chain couples TRBV20-1 to TRBJ1-1, with D unclear. The length of the CDR3 is 12 residues. V gave up 3 bases and J gave up 1 base, with 6 bases separating them. Germline lookup yields CDR1 DFQATT and CDR2 SNEGSKA (reference sequence). The CDR3 reads CSASRGNTEAFF. The CDR3 DNA is TGCAGTGCTAGTCGCGGGAACACTGAAGCTTTCTTT.

The chain carries TRBV7-8 and TRBJ1-5; D remains ambiguous. Per germline, CDR1 SGHVS and CDR2 FQNEAQ. The ends were cut back, 3 bases at V and 2 bases at J, with 11 bases in the middle. The CDR3 length is 15 residues. CDR3 protein: CASSLTDGRNQPQHF. In DNA form, the CDR3 reads TGTGCCAGCAGCTTGACGGACGGACGCAATCAGCCCCAGCATTTT. The full variable domain, in which reference TRBV7-8 and TRBJ1-5 provide the parts outside the CDR3, is GAGVSQSPRYKVAKRGQDVALRCDPISGHVSLFWYQQALGQGPEFLTYFQNEAQLDKSGLPSDRFFAERPEGSVSTLKIQRTQQEDSAVYLCASSLTDGRNQPQHFGDGTRLSIL.

This chain connects TRBV29-1 to TRBJ2-3; the D call may be TRBD1 or TRBD2 (5 bases each). The CDR3 runs to 12 residues. Trimming took off 5 bases at V and 4 bases at J, with 10 bases between the two ends. The V gene's germline CDR1 is SQVTM and CDR2 ANQGSEA. The CDR3 reads CSVRQGADTQYF. CDR3 nucleotides: TGCAGCGTTCGGCAGGGAGCAGATACGCAGTATTTT.

This chain uses TRBV12-3 or TRBV12-4 with TRBJ1-2; tentatively, D is TRBD1 (6 bases). The V and J ends lost 5 bases and 8 bases respectively, with 12 bases between them. The CDR3 contains 12 residues. The CDR3 DNA follows: TGTGCCAGCAGTCCTACAGGGAGGGGCTACACCTTC. It encodes CASSPTGRGYTF.

This rearrangement joins TRBV4-3 to TRBJ2-1, with TRBD1 matching 7 bases. The CDR3 spans 17 residues. Germline CDR1 is LGHNA and CDR2 is YSLEER. V lost 2 bases and J lost 1; bases outside the gene matches: 8. CDR3 coding DNA: TGCGCCAGCAGCCAAATTACAGGGGTTGGATCCTACAATGAGCAGTTCTTC. Its protein product is CASSQITGVGSYNEQFF.

The chain employs TRBV28 and TRBJ2-3, with unresolved D. The CDR3 extends over 11 amino acids. Germline V CDR1 and CDR2: MDHEN, SYDVKM. Trimming shortened V by 7 bases and J by 7 bases, and 9 bases separated the two germline ends. This chain's CDR3 is CASTRTYTQYF. The DNA of the CDR3 is TGTGCCAGCACCCGCACTTATACGCAGTATTTT. The complete variable domain, with remaining parts taken from reference TRBV28 and TRBJ2-3, reads DVKVTQSSRYLVKRTGEKVFLECVQDMDHENMFWYRQDPGLGLRLIYFSYDVKMKEKGDIPEGYSVSREKKERFSLILESASTNQTSMYLCASTRTYTQYFGPGTRLTVL.

The chain employs TRBV29-1 and TRBJ1-5; TRBD1 aligns across 9 bases. Per the germline V gene, CDR1 is SQVTM and CDR2 is ANQGSEA. The CDR3 spans 14 residues. V shed 6 bases and J 1 base; nucleotides not matched to a gene: 4. CDR3 region: CSVWDRESNQPQHF. The CDR3 DNA is TGCAGCGTGTGGGACAGGGAAAGCAATCAGCCCCAGCATTTT.

The V gene is TRBV20-1, the J gene TRBJ1-6; D is unclear. The CDR3 length is 15 residues. Germline CDR1 reads DFQATT; CDR2 reads SNEGSKA (reference sequence). The V end was cut by 3 bases, the J end by 10 bases, with 19 bases between. CDR3 coding DNA: TGCAGTGCTAGGCCCGCTCGTGGACGCAGCTCACCCCTCCACTTT. Translating it yields CSARPARGRSSPLHF.

A single count supports this clonotype. V is TRBV15 and J is TRBJ1-1, with D unclear. Germline values: CDR1 LNHNV, CDR2 YYDKDF (reference sequence). Trimming shortened V by 2 bases and J by 0 bases, and 4 bases separated the two germline ends. The CDR3 sequence is 13 residues long. The CDR3 reads CATSRQMNTEAFF. The CDR3 coding sequence is TGTGCCACCAGCAGACAGATGAACACTGAAGCTTTCTTT.

J is TRBJ2-7 and V is TRBV29-1; TRBD2 matches at 9 bases. Germline V gives CDR1 SQVTM, CDR2 ANQGSEA. The CDR3 runs to 13 residues. Trimming removed 6 bases from V and 2 bases from J; junction bases left unmatched: 5. The CDR3 coding sequence is TGCAGCGTACGTTCTAGCGGGACCTACGAGCAGTACTTC. Protein product: CSVRSSGTYEQYF.

This rearrangement joins TRBV30 to TRBJ2-7; tentatively, D is TRBD1 (5 bases). The CDR3 is 14 residues long. CDR1 GTSNPN and CDR2 SVGIG come from the germline V gene (reference sequence). With 1 base removed from V and 0 bases from J, the gap between germline ends came to 10 bases. The CDR3 region has the DNA TGTGCCTGGAGTGGGCAGGGCCTCTCCTACGAGCAGTACTTC. Translating it yields CAWSGQGLSYEQYF.

About this clonotype: At one boundary the junction diverges from the germline segment, which might be a read error. The V call is TRBV27, the J call TRBJ1-5, with TRBD1 as a possible D gene (6 bases). In germline, CDR1 is MNHEY, CDR2 SMNVEV (reference sequence). This CDR3 contains 10 residues. The CDR3 loop reads CASRGARWYF. CDR3 DNA sequence: TGTGCCAGCAGGGGGGCCCGCTGGTATTTT.

The CDR3 spells CSVERGGPPREGYTF. In DNA form, the CDR3 reads TGCAGCGTTGAACGGGGGGGACCCCCTCGTGAGGGCTACACCTTC. This chain connects TRBV29-1 to TRBJ1-2; maybe TRBD1 (5 bases). Trimming removed 2 bases from V and 8 bases from J, with 21 bases in between. The CDR3 has 15 residues. Germline V gene lookup returns CDR1 SQVTM and CDR2 ANQGSEA.

The chain links TRBV29-1 to TRBJ2-3; D remains ambiguous. The germline V gene encodes CDR1 SQVTM and CDR2 ANQGSEA. The ends were cut back, 4 bases at V and 7 bases at J, with 15 bases in the middle. CDR3 length: 13 residues. The CDR3 bases are TGCAGCGTTGTCAGGCCAACCATCTATACGCAGTATTTT. Translating it yields CSVVRPTIYTQYF.

The V gene is TRBV7-9, the J gene TRBJ2-6; 8 positions match TRBD1. V shed 3 bases, J shed 2 bases, and the junction held 6 bases outside the gene matches. Germline values: CDR1 SEHNR, CDR2 FQNEAQ (reference sequence). The CDR3 loop spans 17 amino acids. The CDR3 DNA follows: TGTGCCAGCAGCTTGGGACAGGCCTTAGCTGGGGCCAACGTCCTGACTTTC. Translating gives CASSLGQALAGANVLTF.

V usage is TRBV6-1 and J usage is TRBJ2-3; 7 nucleotides agree with TRBD2. The V gene end was trimmed by 10 bases and the J gene end by 2 bases; junction bases not matched to a gene: 9. CDR3 length: 14 residues. Germline V gene data show CDR1 as MNHNS and CDR2 as SASEGT. The chain's CDR3 is CATLSGAATDTQYF. DNA of the CDR3: TGTGCCACCCTGAGCGGGGCTGCCACAGATACGCAGTATTTT.

V usage is TRBV3-1 and J usage is TRBJ2-7, with 9 bases lining up with TRBD1. CDR3 length: 14 amino acids. V was clipped by 4 bases and J by 5 bases; unmatched bases: 6. The germline CDR1 and CDR2 sequences are LGHDT and YNNKEL (reference sequence). CDR3 region: CASSPDRGRNEQYF. The CDR3 DNA reads as TGTGCCAGCAGCCCGGACAGGGGTCGCAACGAGCAGTACTTC.

V gene TRBV27 combines with J gene TRBJ1-1, with D uncertain. Trimming stripped 1 base from V and 1 base from J, with 10 bases between. This CDR3 comprises 15 residues. Germline CDR1 reads MNHEY; CDR2 reads SMNVEV (reference sequence). The DNA for the CDR3 is TGTGCCAGCAGTTTATGGCCGGCTGCGAACACTGAAGCTTTCTTT. This translates into CASSLWPAANTEAFF.

This chain links TRBV11-2 with TRBJ1-1; weak D call: TRBD1 (5 bases). The CDR3 length is 15 residues. In germline, CDR1 is SGHAT, CDR2 FQNNGV. V was trimmed by 5 bases and J by 2 bases, leaving 15 bases between them. The CDR3: CASSPARGPNTEAFF. In DNA form, the CDR3 reads TGTGCCAGCAGCCCAGCCCGGGGCCCCAACACTGAAGCTTTCTTT. Looking up the rest from reference TRBV11-2 and TRBJ1-1 gives the full variable domain: EAGVAQSPRYKIIEKRQSVAFWCNPISGHATLYWYQQILGQGPKLLIQFQNNGVVDDSQLPKDRFSAERLKGVDSTLKIQPAKLEDSAVYLCASSPARGPNTEAFFGQGTRLTVV.

This clonotype showed up just once. This chain connects TRBV7-6 to TRBJ2-7; unclear D gene. Germline V gives CDR1 SGHVS, CDR2 FNYEAQ. Trimming left V 2 bases short and J 0 bases short, with 5 bases between. The CDR3 runs to 13 residues. The chain's CDR3 is CASSLRLSYEQYF. For the CDR3, the DNA is TGTGCCAGCAGCTTACGCCTCTCCTACGAGCAGTACTTC.

The chain joins TRBV12-3 or TRBV12-4 to TRBJ1-5; unclear D gene. The CDR3 is 13 residues long. The V gene lost 0 bases and the J gene lost 0 bases, with 0 bases spanning the gap. The CDR3 loop is CASSLASNQPQHF. CDR3 in DNA: TGTGCCAGCAGTTTAGCTAGCAATCAGCCCCAGCATTTT.

A single count supports this clonotype. The rearrangement uses TRBV30 and TRBJ1-4; D gene uncertain. Germline V gene data show CDR1 as GTSNPN and CDR2 as SVGIG (reference sequence). The CDR3 length is 11 residues. V dropped 2 bases and J dropped 7 bases, with 5 bases sitting between them. The CDR3 spells CAWSSSEKLFF. The CDR3 region has the DNA TGTGCCTGGAGTTCAAGTGAAAAACTGTTTTTT.